Sequencing of this T cell receptor beta chain was carried out in a study of T cells in Graves' hyperthyroidism and ophthalmopathy (dated by TCRdb to between 2018 and 2020). Study-wide context: Peripheral blood was sampled at the time of initial diagnosis, prior to any treatment. TCR Vbeta CDR3 sequencing of 120 to 150 peripheral blood samples (around 45 ophthalmopathy, about 74 hyperthyroidism and 17 progressor patients) is reported in the paper. TCR V-J signatures able to tell the groups apart were searched for in a discovery cohort of 95 or so patients, of whom more than 40 had Graves' ophthalmopathy and around 57 had stable Graves' hyperthyroidism. The roughly 100 discovery patients were randomly divided into training and test sets at a 7:3 ratio. Whether ophthalmopathy could be predicted prospectively was tested in an independent validation cohort made up of 18 to 20 hyperthyroidism patients plus 17 patients who later progressed to ophthalmopathy. In roughly six Graves' hyperthyroidism patients, the study also compared T-cell repertoires from thyroid tissue with T-cell repertoires from blood. After sampling, hyperthyroidism patients received methimazole starting at 30 mg daily, and ophthalmopathy patients received high-dose intravenous methylprednisolone.

Study-wide findings and limitations: In cross-validation, a model built on a 13 V-J signature told ophthalmopathy apart from stable hyperthyroidism with 87.88% sensitivity and about 81% specificity, and in testing the same model reached 80%/75%. Most expanded thyroid clonotypes (frequency above 0.001) were also detected in blood, suggesting blood repertoires may reflect thyroid immune responses. In validation, the model predicted progression to ophthalmopathy a median of roughly 6.5 months before onset, with approximately 70% sensitivity and 72.22% specificity. Sample size was not statistically predetermined, and investigators were not blinded to group allocation.

The TCR beta CDR3 regions were amplified from the RNA transcripts. The TCR CDR3 was subjected to a first round of RT-PCR using the HTBI primer set and the Qiagen OneStep RT-PCR kit. The libraries were constructed in a second round of multiplex PCR and then size-selected and purified. Libraries were sequenced paired-end with 100 bp reads on an Illumina HiSeq2000. From the authors' description of their analysis: SOAPnuke was used to process the raw data, removing reads that contained adapters or uncalled bases, had a mean Phred below 15, or lacked an exact match to the constant primer or identifier. High-quality paired reads were merged with COPE v1.2.5, and unique nucleotide sequences were defined as clonotypes. MiTCR v1.1 was used to align the clonotypes against IMGT TRBV, TRBD and TRBJ reference segments. Analysis was restricted to V-J combinations with a frequency above 0.0001, which covered 98% to 99.2% of repertoires. A TCS score was defined as the ratio of F50 (clonal expansion) to E x V (chaos), with BLOSUM62-based TCRdist applied between CDR3 peptides within each V-J. Welch's t-statistics and random forest reduced approximately 520 V-J features to roughly 13, which were used in a naive Bayes classifier (R e1071). The Morisita-Horn index was used to measure how similar the thyroid and blood repertoires were. In-frame beta chains were kept once TCRdb had trimmed the public reads at Q25 with fastp and called clones with MiXCR. Every CDR3 protein is listed once, alongside the most common genes and DNA of its rows. The V and J calls reflect TCRdb's pipeline rather than the authors' work. For this sample there are more than 500,000 distinct CDR3 sequences; roughly 14% appear just once. Together, the top ten hold about 4.5% of the sample.

This clonotype has at least ten counts. No antigen is known for it. No clone much larger than this one lies a single base away; base qualities are absent. Ophthalmopathy patients had moderately to severely active disease, Clinical Activity Score of at least 3, NOSPECS grade of at least 4, and duration under 3 months. The study excluded patients with uncontrolled infections, other autoimmune diseases, pregnancy or lactation. Clinical symptoms, serum thyroxine and TRAb, thyroid ultrasound, and orbital computed tomography formed the basis for the diagnoses. PBMCs were isolated from about 10 ml of fresh peripheral blood by Ficoll-Paque density gradient centrifugation. Total RNA was extracted with Trizol reagent, and quality was checked on an Agilent 2100 Bioanalyzer. Cut back by 1 base and 4 bases, the V and J ends lie 16 bases apart. Reading from cysteine to phenylalanine, the CDR3 counts 16 amino acids. Left in the record is the CDR3 DNA by itself, 48 bases read in frame from the first base. CDR1 and CDR2 are drawn from the germline V gene (reference sequence): MNHEY, SMNVEV.

The chain is assembled from TRBV27 and TRBJ1-1; the D gene is perhaps TRBD1, on 5 matching bases. The sequenced material came from blood. The TCR sequence derives from a woman aged 40 to 55 with Graves' ophthalmopathy. The CDR3 corresponds to CASSLFSQASGTEAFF. The DNA reads as follows: TGTGCCAGCAGTTTATTCTCACAGGCTTCCGGCACTGAAGCTTTCTTT.